Listed below are T cell receptor beta chains from one sample, sequenced in a study of cytomegalovirus exposure and HLA in healthy donors. Data came from immunoSEQ multiplex PCR; TCRdb stores just in-frame clones and leaves some out. The table records over 100,000 clones, approximately 92% of them present only once. Sequencing input: PBMCs. Receptor source: a woman aged 18 to 35 in good health and CMV-seronegative. Both conserved end residues are part of each CDR3. D genes are given only for firm matches. Rows give clone size only sometimes, using once, few, many, or a class for an expanded clone.

J	D	size	V	DNA	CDR3
TRBJ1-3	TRBD1	once	TRBV10-3	TGTGCCATCAGCGAAGGACAGGGGCTTGGAAACACCATATATTTT	CAISEGQGLGNTIYF
TRBJ2-1	-	-	TRBV7-2	TGTGCCAGCAGCTTAGGGACTGCCGTTGAGCAGTTCTTC	CASSLGTAVEQFF
TRBJ1-1	-	few	TRBV7-9	TGTGCCAGCAGCGAGACACCGAACACTGAAGCTTTCTTT	CASSETPNTEAFF
TRBJ2-6	-	-	TRBV6-1	TGTGCCAGCAGTGAAGCGCTGGGCCTCACTTTC	CASSEALGLTF
TRBJ1-3	TRBD1	-	TRBV2	TGTGCCAGCAGTGGACAGGGCCTCTCTGGAAACACCATATATTTT	CASSGQGLSGNTIYF
TRBJ2-7	TRBD2	-	TRBV5-1	TGCGCCAGCAGGGAATCGGGGCTAGCGGCCTACGAGCAGTACTTC	CASRESGLAAYEQYF
TRBJ1-1	TRBD1	-	TRBV10-3	TGTGCCATCAGTGAAAGGGACAGGGGTTTCACTGAAGCTTTCTTT	CAISERDRGFTEAFF
TRBJ1-2	-	once	TRBV19	TGTGCCAGTAGTATGATTTCCGGGACTCCAGGGGGCTACACCTTC	CASSMISGTPGGYTF
TRBJ1-4	TRBD1	-	TRBV5-1	TGCGCCAGCAGCTCTCGCCCGACAGGGACTAATGAAAAACTGTTTTTT	CASSSRPTGTNEKLFF
TRBJ1-4	-	-	TRBV6-6	TGTGCCAGCAGTTACGCAGGGTCCGTGTTTTTT	CASSYAGSVFF
TRBJ1-5	-	-	TRBV9	TGTGCCAGCAGCGTACAGGGAGGTCAGCCCCAGCATTTT	CASSVQGGQPQHF
TRBJ1-3	TRBD1	-	TRBV7-9	TGTGCCAGCAGCCGCGGGTCCGGGACAGGTTCCGCGGACACCATATATTTT	CASSRGSGTGSADTIYF
TRBJ2-2	-	once	TRBV10-3	TGTGCCATCGTACAGAAACCTGCCGGGGAGCTGTTTTTT	CAIVQKPAGELFF
TRBJ1-1	-	-	TRBV5-1	TGCGCCAGCAGCGCATCCGGGACAAACAGGCCTGAAGCTTTCTTT	CASSASGTNRPEAFF
TRBJ2-3	-	few	TRBV5-1	TGCGCCAGCAGCCAAGGACTAGGGGGAGATACGCAGTATTTT	CASSQGLGGDTQYF
TRBJ2-1	TRBD1	-	TRBV10-3	TGTGCCATCAGTGTACAGGGGGCTGGCAATGAGCAGTTCTTC	CAISVQGAGNEQFF
TRBJ1-6	-	-	TRBV25-1	TGTGCCAGCAGTGAATCGCAATGGCCCCGTTCACCCCTCCACTTT	CASSESQWPRSPLHF
TRBJ1-4	TRBD1	-	TRBV19	TGTGCCAGTAAGGGGGCTAGGGAAAAACTGTTTTTT	CASKGAREKLFF
TRBJ1-2	-	-	TRBV6-5	TGTGCCACCGGGACTAACTATGGCTACACCTTC	CATGTNYGYTF
TRBJ1-6	-	-	TRBV2	TGTGCCAGCAGTTACTTTCTTCCGAGGGAGGGGACCCTCCACTTT	CASSYFLPREGTLHF
TRBJ2-7	-	-	TRBV29-1	TGCAGCGTTGGGGCAGGGGCATCCTACGAGCAGTACTTC	CSVGAGASYEQYF
TRBJ2-3	TRBD1	-	TRBV6-5	TGTGCCAGCAGAACCGGGACAGGGGGCACAGATACGCAGTATTTT	CASRTGTGGTDTQYF